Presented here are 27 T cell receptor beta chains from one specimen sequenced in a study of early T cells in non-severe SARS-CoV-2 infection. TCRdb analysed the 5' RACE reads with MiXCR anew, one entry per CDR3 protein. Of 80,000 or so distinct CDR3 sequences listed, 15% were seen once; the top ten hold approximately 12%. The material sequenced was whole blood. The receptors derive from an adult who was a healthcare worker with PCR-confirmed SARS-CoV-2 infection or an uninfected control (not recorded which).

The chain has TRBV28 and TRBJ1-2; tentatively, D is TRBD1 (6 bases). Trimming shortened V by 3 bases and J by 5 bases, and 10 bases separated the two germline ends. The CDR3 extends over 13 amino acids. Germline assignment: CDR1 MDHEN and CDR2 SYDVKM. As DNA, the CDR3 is TGTGCCAGCAGTTTTAGGGGGTATTATGGCTACACCTTC. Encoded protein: CASSFRGYYGYTF.

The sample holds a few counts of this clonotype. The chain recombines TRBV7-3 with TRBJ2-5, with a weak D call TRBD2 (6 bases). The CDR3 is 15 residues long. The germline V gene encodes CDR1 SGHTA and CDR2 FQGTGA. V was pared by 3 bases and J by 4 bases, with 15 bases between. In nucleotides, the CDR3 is TGTGCCAGCAGCTTTGGAGGGAGGCCCCCAGAGACCCAGTACTTC. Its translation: CASSFGGRPPETQYF.

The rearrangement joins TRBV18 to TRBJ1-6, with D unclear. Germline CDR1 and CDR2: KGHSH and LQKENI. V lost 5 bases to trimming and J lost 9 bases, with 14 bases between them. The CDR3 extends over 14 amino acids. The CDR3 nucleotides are TGTGCCAGCTCATACTCGGGCCAACCTTCACCCCTCCACTTT. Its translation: CASSYSGQPSPLHF.

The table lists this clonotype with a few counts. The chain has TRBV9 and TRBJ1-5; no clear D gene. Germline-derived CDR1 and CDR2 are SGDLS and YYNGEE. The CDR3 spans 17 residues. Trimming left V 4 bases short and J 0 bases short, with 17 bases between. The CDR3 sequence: CASSPTGDGFSNQPQHF. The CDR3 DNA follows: TGTGCCAGCAGCCCGACGGGCGACGGATTTAGCAATCAGCCCCAGCATTTT.

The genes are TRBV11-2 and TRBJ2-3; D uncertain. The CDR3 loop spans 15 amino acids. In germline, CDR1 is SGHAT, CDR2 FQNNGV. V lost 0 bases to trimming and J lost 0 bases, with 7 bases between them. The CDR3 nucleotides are TGTGCCAGCAGCTTAGAACGGTGGAGCACAGATACGCAGTATTTT. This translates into CASSLERWSTDTQYF.

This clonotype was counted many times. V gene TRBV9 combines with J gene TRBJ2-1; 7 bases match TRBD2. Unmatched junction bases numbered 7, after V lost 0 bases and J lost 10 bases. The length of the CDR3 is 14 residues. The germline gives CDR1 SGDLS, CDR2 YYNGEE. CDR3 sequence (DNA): TGTGCCAGCAGCGTAGGGGTGGCGGGAGTCGAGCAGTTCTTC. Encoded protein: CASSVGVAGVEQFF.

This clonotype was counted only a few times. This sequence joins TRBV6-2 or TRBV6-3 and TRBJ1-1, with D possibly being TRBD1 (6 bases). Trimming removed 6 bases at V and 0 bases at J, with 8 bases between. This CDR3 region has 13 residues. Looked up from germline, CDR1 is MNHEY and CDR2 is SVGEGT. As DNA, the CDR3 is TGTGCCAGCAGCTACAGGGTGAACACTGAAGCTTTCTTT. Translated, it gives CASSYRVNTEAFF.

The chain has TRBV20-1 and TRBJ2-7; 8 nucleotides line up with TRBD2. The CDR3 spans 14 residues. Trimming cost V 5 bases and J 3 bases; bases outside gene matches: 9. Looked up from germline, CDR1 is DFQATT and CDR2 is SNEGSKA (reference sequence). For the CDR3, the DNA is TGCAGTGCTGGACCCGGGACTAGAGTCTACGAGCAGTACTTC. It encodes CSAGPGTRVYEQYF.

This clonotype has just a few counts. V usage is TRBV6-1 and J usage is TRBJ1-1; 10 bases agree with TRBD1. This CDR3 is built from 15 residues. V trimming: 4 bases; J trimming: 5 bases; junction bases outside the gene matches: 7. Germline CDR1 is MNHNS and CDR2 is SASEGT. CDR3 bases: TGTGCCAGCAGTGGCCTGACAGGGGGCCTGACTGAAGCTTTCTTT. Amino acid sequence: CASSGLTGGLTEAFF.

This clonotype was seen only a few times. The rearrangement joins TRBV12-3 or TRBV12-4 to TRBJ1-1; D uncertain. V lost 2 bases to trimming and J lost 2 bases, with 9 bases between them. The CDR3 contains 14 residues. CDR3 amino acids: CASSLMAGNTEAFF. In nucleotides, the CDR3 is TGTGCCAGCAGTTTAATGGCAGGTAACACTGAAGCTTTCTTT.

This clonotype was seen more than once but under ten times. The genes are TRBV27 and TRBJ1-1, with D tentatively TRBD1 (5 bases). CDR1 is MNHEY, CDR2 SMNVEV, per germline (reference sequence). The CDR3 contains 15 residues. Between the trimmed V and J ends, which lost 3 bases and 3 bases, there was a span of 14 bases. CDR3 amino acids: CASSFAAGLDTEAFF. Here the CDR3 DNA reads TGTGCCAGCAGTTTCGCGGCAGGGCTCGACACTGAAGCTTTCTTT.

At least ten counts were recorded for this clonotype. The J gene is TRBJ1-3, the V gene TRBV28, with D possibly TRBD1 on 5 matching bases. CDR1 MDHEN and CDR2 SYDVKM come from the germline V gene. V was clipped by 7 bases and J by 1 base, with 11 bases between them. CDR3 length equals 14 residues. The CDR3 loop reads CASTTGGSGNTIYF. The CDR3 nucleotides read TGTGCCAGCACCACAGGCGGATCTGGAAACACCATATATTTT.

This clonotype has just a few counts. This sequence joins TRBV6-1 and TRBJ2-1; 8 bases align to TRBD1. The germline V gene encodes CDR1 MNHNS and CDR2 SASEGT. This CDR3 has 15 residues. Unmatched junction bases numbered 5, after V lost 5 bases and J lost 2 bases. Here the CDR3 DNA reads TGTGCCAGCAGTCTTGTACAGGGGGCCTACAATGAGCAGTTCTTC. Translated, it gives CASSLVQGAYNEQFF.

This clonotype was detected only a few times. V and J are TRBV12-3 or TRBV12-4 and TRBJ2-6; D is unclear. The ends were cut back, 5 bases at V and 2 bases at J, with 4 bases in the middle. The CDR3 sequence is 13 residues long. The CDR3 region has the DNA TGTGCCAGCAGTCAACCTGGGGCCAACGTCCTGACTTTC. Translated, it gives CASSQPGANVLTF.

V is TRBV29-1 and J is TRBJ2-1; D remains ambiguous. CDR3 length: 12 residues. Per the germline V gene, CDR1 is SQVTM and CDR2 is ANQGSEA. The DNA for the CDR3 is TGCAGTGGCACGGTATCCTACAATGAGCAGTTCTTC. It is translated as CSGTVSYNEQFF.

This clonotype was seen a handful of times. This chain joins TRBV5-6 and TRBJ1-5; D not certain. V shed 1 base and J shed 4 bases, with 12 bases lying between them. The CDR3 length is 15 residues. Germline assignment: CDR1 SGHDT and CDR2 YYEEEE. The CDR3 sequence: CASSLLGSGNQPQHF. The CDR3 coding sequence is TGTGCCAGCAGCTTGCTTGGGAGTGGGAATCAGCCCCAGCATTTT.

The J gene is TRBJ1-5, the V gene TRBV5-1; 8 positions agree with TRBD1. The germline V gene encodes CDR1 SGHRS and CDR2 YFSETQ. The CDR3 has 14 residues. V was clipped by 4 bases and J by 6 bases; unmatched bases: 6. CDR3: CASSPGQGIQPQHF. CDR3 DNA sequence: TGCGCCAGCAGCCCAGGACAGGGAATTCAGCCCCAGCATTTT.

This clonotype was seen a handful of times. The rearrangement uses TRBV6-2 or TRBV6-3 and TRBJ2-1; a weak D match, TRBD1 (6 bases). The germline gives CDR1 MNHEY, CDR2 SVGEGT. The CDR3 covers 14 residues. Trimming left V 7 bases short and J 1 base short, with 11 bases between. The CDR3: CASIQRGSYNEQFF. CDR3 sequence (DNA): TGTGCCAGCATCCAGAGGGGGTCCTACAATGAGCAGTTCTTC.

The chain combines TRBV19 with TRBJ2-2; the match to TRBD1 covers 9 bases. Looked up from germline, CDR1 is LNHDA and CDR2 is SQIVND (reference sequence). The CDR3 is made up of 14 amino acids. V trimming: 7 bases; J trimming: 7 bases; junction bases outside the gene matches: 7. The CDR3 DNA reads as TGTGCCAGTAAGCCGGGACAGGGCATCGGGGAGCTGTTTTTT. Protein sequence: CASKPGQGIGELFF.

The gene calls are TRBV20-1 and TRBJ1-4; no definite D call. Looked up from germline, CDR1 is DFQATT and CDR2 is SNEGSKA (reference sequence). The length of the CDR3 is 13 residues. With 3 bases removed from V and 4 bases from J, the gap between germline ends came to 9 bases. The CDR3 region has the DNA TGCAGTGCTAGCTCAGAAAGTAATGAAAAACTGTTTTTT. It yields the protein CSASSESNEKLFF.

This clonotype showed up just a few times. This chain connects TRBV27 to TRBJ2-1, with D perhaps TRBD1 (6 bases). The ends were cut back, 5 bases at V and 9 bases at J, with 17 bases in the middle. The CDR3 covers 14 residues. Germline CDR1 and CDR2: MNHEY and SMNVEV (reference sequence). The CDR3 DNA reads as TGTGCCAGCAGTCTCTCAGGGGAATGGAGTGAGCAGTTCTTC. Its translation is CASSLSGEWSEQFF.

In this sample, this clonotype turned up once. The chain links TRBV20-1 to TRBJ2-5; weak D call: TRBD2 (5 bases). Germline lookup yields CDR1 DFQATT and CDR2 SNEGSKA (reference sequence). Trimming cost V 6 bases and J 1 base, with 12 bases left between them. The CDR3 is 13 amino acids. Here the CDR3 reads CSAPVRVQETQYF. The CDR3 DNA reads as TGCAGTGCCCCTGTGCGGGTCCAAGAGACCCAGTACTTC.

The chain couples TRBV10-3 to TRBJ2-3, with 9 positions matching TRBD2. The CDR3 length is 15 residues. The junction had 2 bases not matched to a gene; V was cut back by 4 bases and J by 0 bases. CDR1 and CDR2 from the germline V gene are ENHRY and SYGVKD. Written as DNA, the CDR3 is TGTGCCATCAGTGTAACTAGCGGGAGCACAGATACGCAGTATTTT. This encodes CAISVTSGSTDTQYF.

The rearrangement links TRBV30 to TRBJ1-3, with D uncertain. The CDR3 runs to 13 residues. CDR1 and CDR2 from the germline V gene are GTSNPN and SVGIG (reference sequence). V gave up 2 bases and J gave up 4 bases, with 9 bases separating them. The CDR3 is CAWSRGGGNTIYF. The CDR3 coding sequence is TGTGCCTGGAGTCGGGGAGGCGGAAACACCATATATTTT.

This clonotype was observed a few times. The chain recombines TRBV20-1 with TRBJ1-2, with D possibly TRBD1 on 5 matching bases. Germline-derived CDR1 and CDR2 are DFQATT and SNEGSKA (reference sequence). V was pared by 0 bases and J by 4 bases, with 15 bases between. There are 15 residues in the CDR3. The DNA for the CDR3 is TGCAGTGCTAGAGATAGTCCGGGGGGGAGCTATGGCTACACCTTC. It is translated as CSARDSPGGSYGYTF.

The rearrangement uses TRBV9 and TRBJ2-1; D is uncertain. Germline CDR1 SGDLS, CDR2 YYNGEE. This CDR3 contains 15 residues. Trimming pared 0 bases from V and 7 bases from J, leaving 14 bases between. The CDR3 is CASSVAGVGGNEQFF. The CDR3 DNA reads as TGTGCCAGCAGCGTAGCCGGCGTAGGCGGAAATGAGCAGTTCTTC.

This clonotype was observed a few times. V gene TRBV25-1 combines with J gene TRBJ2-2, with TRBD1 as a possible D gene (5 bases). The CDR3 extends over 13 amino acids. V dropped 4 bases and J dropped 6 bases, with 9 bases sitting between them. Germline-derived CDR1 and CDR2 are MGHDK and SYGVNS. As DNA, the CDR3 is TGTGCCAGCAGTGCCAGGGTGGCCGGGGAGCTGTTTTTT. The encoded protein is CASSARVAGELFF.